The 21 T cell receptor beta chains below were found in one sample sequenced in a study of blood T cells in healthy people across ages. Using a J-beta primer mix together with a sample-barcoded 5' primer, a second PCR was run for roughly 6 to 11 cycles. TCRdb fed the 5' RACE reads into MiXCR, producing one record per CDR3 protein. The sample contains roughly 930,000 distinct CDR3 sequences, roughly 48% of which appear only once. The sample was blood. Receptor source: a man aged 30-40 years in good health.

This clonotype was detected only a few times. The V call is TRBV5-5, the J call TRBJ2-5; D gene unclear. Trimming left V 0 bases short and J 1 base short, with 10 bases between. The CDR3 has 15 residues. The V gene's germline CDR1 is SGHKS and CDR2 YYEKEE (reference sequence). Here the CDR3 DNA reads TGTGCCAGCAGCTTGGAGGGCAGACTCCAAGAGACCCAGTACTTC. This sequence encodes CASSLEGRLQETQYF.

The V and J genes are TRBV6-6 and TRBJ1-5; no reliable D call. This CDR3 comprises 14 residues. V was cut by 6 bases and J by 2 bases, with 11 bases left in between. Germline V gene data show CDR1 as MNHNY and CDR2 as SVGAGI (reference sequence). CDR3 residues: CASSQVQGNQPQHF. The DNA for the CDR3 is TGTGCCAGCAGCCAAGTCCAGGGCAATCAGCCCCAGCATTTT.

The chain is built from TRBV7-9 and TRBJ2-5, with 11 bases that match TRBD1. The last part of the DNA fits TRBJ2-7 better; the J call may be wrong. CDR1 and CDR2 (germline): SEHNR, FQNEAQ (reference sequence). The CDR3 is 15 amino acids. The CDR3 reads CASSPGTGGGYEQYF. The CDR3 nucleotides are TGTGCCAGCAGCCCTGGGACAGGGGGTGGGTACGAGCAGTACTTC.

This clonotype was seen a few times. The chain employs TRBV4-1 and TRBJ2-7; a weak D match, TRBD1 (5 bases). The CDR3 length is 13 residues. Looked up from germline, CDR1 is MGHRA and CDR2 is YSYEKL. Deletions cut 4 bases from V and 2 bases from J, with 9 bases between. The CDR3 reads CASSRTNTYEQYF. CDR3 DNA sequence: TGCGCCAGCAGCCGGACAAACACCTACGAGCAGTACTTC.

This clonotype has more than one count but fewer than ten. The V gene is TRBV27, the J gene TRBJ2-7; perhaps TRBD1 as D (6 bases). The CDR3 sequence is 14 residues long. V was pared by 9 bases and J by 4 bases, with 19 bases between. In germline, CDR1 is MNHEY, CDR2 SMNVEV (reference sequence). CDR3 loop: CASRTQGFSYEQYF. In DNA, the CDR3 is TGTGCCAGTCGTACACAGGGTTTTTCTTACGAGCAGTACTTC.

V gene TRBV27 combines with J gene TRBJ1-5; no clear D. Deletions cut 5 bases from V and 5 bases from J, with 13 bases between. This CDR3 spans 14 amino acids. Germline CDR1 MNHEY, CDR2 SMNVEV (reference sequence). In nucleotides, the CDR3 is TGTGCCAGCAGTGACAAGCAATGGGATCAGCCCCAGCATTTT. Amino acid sequence: CASSDKQWDQPQHF.

The CDR3 spells CASSVNLRVADTQYF. The CDR3 DNA reads as TGTGCCAGCAGCGTGAACCTAAGGGTAGCGGATACGCAGTATTTT. The chain links TRBV28 to TRBJ2-3, with D possibly matching TRBD2 (5 bases). V gave up 6 bases and J gave up 6 bases, with 19 bases separating them. The V gene's germline CDR1 is MDHEN and CDR2 SYDVKM. CDR3 size: 15 residues.

This clonotype has just a few counts. This chain joins TRBV12-3 or TRBV12-4 and TRBJ2-7; D is undetermined. TRBJ2-5 matches the DNA end more closely, so the J call is doubtful. The length of the CDR3 is 16 residues. In DNA, the CDR3 is TGTGCCAGCAGTGTTGGCGCGAACAGCCCCCAAGAGACCCAGTACTTC. Protein: CASSVGANSPQETQYF.

V gene TRBV9 combines with J gene TRBJ2-1; D is possibly TRBD1 or TRBD2 (6 bases each). Germline V gene lookup returns CDR1 SGDLS and CDR2 YYNGEE. The length of the CDR3 is 15 residues. Trimming left V 2 bases short and J 7 bases short, with 16 bases between. The CDR3 DNA sequence: TGTGCCAGCAGCGTCGAGGGGGGCAACACGAATGAGCAGTTCTTC. Its protein product is CASSVEGGNTNEQFF.

The gene calls are TRBV5-1 and TRBJ2-2, with D hard to call. Trimming shortened V by 3 bases and J by 1 base, and 13 bases separated the two germline ends. Germline values: CDR1 SGHRS, CDR2 YFSETQ. The CDR3 has 16 residues. The CDR3 DNA reads TGCGCCAGCAGCTCAGCTGGGCAGATGAACACCGGGGAGCTGTTTTTT. Protein sequence: CASSSAGQMNTGELFF.

The J gene is TRBJ1-6, the V gene TRBV7-9; D not resolved. V lost 1 base, J lost 9 bases, and 7 bases lay in between. The CDR3 length is 13 residues. From germline, CDR1 is SEHNR and CDR2 FQNEAQ (reference sequence). The CDR3 is CASSLVMGSPLHF. The CDR3 bases are TGTGCCAGCAGCTTAGTCATGGGTTCACCCCTCCACTTT.

The genes are TRBV5-1 and TRBJ2-5; D is tentatively TRBD1 or TRBD2 (5 bases each). The CDR3 totals 16 residues. V lost 3 bases, J lost 1 base, and 16 bases lay in between. Germline V gene data show CDR1 as SGHRS and CDR2 as YFSETQ. The CDR3 is CASSSPGTAIQETQYF. The CDR3 DNA is TGCGCCAGCAGCTCGCCCGGGACGGCCATCCAAGAGACCCAGTACTTC. The full variable domain, its missing parts supplied by reference TRBV5-1 and TRBJ2-5, is KAGVTQTPRYLIKTRGQQVTLSCSPISGHRSVSWYQQTPGQGLQFLFEYFSETQRNKGNFPGRFSGRQFSNSRSEMNVSTLELGDSALYLCASSSPGTAIQETQYFGPGTRLLVL.

The chain is built from TRBV27 and TRBJ2-3; D is possibly TRBD2 (7 bases). There are 15 residues in the CDR3. Trimming left V 1 base short and J 6 bases short, with 14 bases between. Germline CDR1 reads MNHEY; CDR2 reads SMNVEV (reference sequence). Written as DNA, the CDR3 is TGTGCCAGCAGTTTATGGGGAGGGGGGAGGGATACGCAGTATTTT. Its translation: CASSLWGGGRDTQYF.

The chain carries TRBV5-1 and TRBJ2-2; D may be TRBD1 (6 bases). Trimming shortened V by 0 bases and J by 0 bases, and 9 bases separated the two germline ends. This CDR3 has 16 amino acids. Per germline, CDR1 SGHRS and CDR2 YFSETQ. The CDR3 sequence is CASSLEGEANTGELFF. The CDR3 DNA follows: TGCGCCAGCAGCTTGGAGGGGGAAGCGAACACCGGGGAGCTGTTTTTT. Based on the CDR3 plus reference TRBV5-1 and TRBJ2-2, the full variable domain is KAGVTQTPRYLIKTRGQQVTLSCSPISGHRSVSWYQQTPGQGLQFLFEYFSETQRNKGNFPGRFSGRQFSNSRSEMNVSTLELGDSALYLCASSLEGEANTGELFFGEGSRLTVL.

The chain carries TRBV6-5 and TRBJ1-4, with D possibly TRBD1 on 5 matching bases. The germline V and J ends were trimmed by 4 bases and 5 bases, with 8 bases remaining between them. The CDR3 length is 13 residues. Germline V gene sequence: CDR1 MNHEY, CDR2 SVGAGI. The CDR3 sequence is CASSSGSNEKLFF. The CDR3 coding sequence is TGTGCCAGCAGTTCAGGGTCCAATGAAAAACTGTTTTTT.

The V call is TRBV5-5, the J call TRBJ1-1; the D gene is possibly TRBD1 (6 bases). The CDR3 has 11 residues. Germline V gives CDR1 SGHKS, CDR2 YYEKEE (reference sequence). The germline V and J ends were trimmed by 5 bases and 11 bases, with 13 bases remaining between them. The CDR3, as DNA: TGTGCCAGCAGTTGGGGGGCTGCCGCTTTCTTT. It encodes CASSWGAAAFF.

The chain carries TRBV6-6 and TRBJ2-3; D could derive from TRBD1 or TRBD2 (7 bases each). Germline V gives CDR1 MNHNY, CDR2 SVGAGI (reference sequence). V was cut by 8 bases and J by 2 bases, with 14 bases left in between. CDR3 length equals 14 residues. CDR3 nucleotide sequence: TGTGCCAGCTACAGGGGAGGGATCACAGATACGCAGTATTTT. This translates into CASYRGGITDTQYF.

This clonotype has a handful of counts. The chain couples TRBV7-9 to TRBJ2-3; D remains unclear. V was trimmed by 2 bases and J by 7 bases, leaving 1 base between them. This CDR3 spans 10 amino acids. Germline assignment: CDR1 SEHNR and CDR2 FQNEAQ (reference sequence). The CDR3 loop reads CASSLNTQYF. In DNA form, the CDR3 reads TGTGCCAGCAGCTTAAATACGCAGTATTTT. Variable domain in full (rest from reference TRBV7-9 and TRBJ2-3): DTGVSQNPRHKITKRGQNVTFRCDPISEHNRLYWYRQTLGQGPEFLTYFQNEAQLEKSRLLSDRFSAERPKGSFSTLEIQRTEQGDSAMYLCASSLNTQYFGPGTRLTVL.

The J gene is TRBJ1-1, the V gene TRBV11-1; D not certain. V was clipped by 3 bases and J by 8 bases, with 10 bases between them. The CDR3 runs to 12 residues. Germline V lookup: CDR1 SGHAT, CDR2 FQDESV (reference sequence). This CDR3 is CASSFRAGEAFF. CDR3 in DNA: TGTGCCAGCAGCTTTAGGGCCGGGGAAGCTTTCTTT.

In this sample, this clonotype turned up a few times. The chain couples TRBV6-1 to TRBJ1-5; D unclear. The germline V gene encodes CDR1 MNHNS and CDR2 SASEGT. The V and J ends lost 5 bases and 10 bases respectively, with 15 bases between them. CDR3 size: 13 residues. CDR3 amino acids: CASSPLGPRPQHF. The CDR3 nucleotides are TGTGCCAGCAGTCCCCTCGGGCCGAGACCCCAGCATTTT.

The V gene is TRBV6-6, the J gene TRBJ2-1, with D possibly being TRBD1 or TRBD2 (5 bases each). Trimming took off 7 bases at V and 2 bases at J, with 9 bases between the two ends. This CDR3 has 13 residues. The germline gives CDR1 MNHNY, CDR2 SVGAGI (reference sequence). CDR3 loop: CASTRDPYNEQFF. CDR3 sequence (DNA): TGTGCCAGCACCCGGGACCCCTACAATGAGCAGTTCTTC.